This TCR beta chain was found in a study of CD8 T cells in ankylosing spondylitis. Findings and caveats of the study: Disease-linked clones displayed a CD8+ phenotype and appeared relatively rarely in peripheral blood.

This clonotype showed up many times. Its antigen is unknown. Via MiXCR, TCRdb re-called the 5' RACE reads, giving one row per CDR3 protein. The sample lists about 190,000 distinct CDR3 sequences; roughly 13% were seen once. Trimming shortened V by 1 base and J by 9 bases, and 13 bases separated the two germline ends. The CDR3 has 15 residues. The receptor's source is a female donor with ankylosing spondylitis or in good health (not recorded which). The sequenced sample consisted of blood, either unsorted or a sorted T cell fraction (not recorded which). This chain uses TRBV12-3 or TRBV12-4 with TRBJ1-6, with D hard to call. For the CDR3, the DNA is TGTGCCAGCAGTTTAGTCCCCGGCAGCGGTTCACCCCTCCACTTT. It translates to CASSLVPGSGSPLHF.